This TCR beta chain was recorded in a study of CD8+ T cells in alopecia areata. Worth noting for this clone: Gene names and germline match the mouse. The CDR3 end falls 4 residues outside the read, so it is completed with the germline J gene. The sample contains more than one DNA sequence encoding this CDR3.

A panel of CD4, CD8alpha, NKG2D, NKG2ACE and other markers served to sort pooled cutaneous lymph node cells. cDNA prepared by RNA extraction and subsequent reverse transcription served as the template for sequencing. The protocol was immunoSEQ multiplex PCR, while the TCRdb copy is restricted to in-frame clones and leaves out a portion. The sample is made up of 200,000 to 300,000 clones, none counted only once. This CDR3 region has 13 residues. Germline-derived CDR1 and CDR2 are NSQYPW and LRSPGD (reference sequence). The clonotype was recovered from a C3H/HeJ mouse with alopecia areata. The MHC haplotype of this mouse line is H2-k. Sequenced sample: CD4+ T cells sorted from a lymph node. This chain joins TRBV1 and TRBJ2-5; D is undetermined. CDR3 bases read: TGCACCTGCAGTGCAGATAGGGAAGAC. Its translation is CTCSADRED. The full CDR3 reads CTCSADREDTQYF.